These T cell receptor beta chains were read from a single sample in a study of regulatory T cells in long-lasting Graves disease. TCRdb ran MiXCR on the multiplex PCR reads and lists one entry per CDR3 protein. The repertoire has approximately 440,000 distinct CDR3 sequences, roughly 17% of them found once; the top ten carry 12%. A further study also used this sample, focusing on T cells in Graves' hyperthyroidism and ophthalmopathy.

The sample in question was peripheral blood mononuclear cells (PBMCs), obtained at new diagnosis, from a patient treated with antithyroid drugs. Receptors were obtained from a man in his forties or fifties with Graves disease. Both conserved end residues are part of each CDR3. A D gene is named only where the DNA matches it firmly. Some rows have no size entry. The others give once, few or many, or a class for an expanded clone.

D: -
V: TRBV28
size: many
J: TRBJ2-7
CDR3: CASSPRGNFDYEQYF
DNA: TGTGCCAGCAGCCCTCGGGGAAACTTTGACTACGAGCAGTACTTC

D: -
V: TRBV5-1
size: many
J: TRBJ2-1
CDR3: CASSLSLGTYNEQFF
DNA: TGCGCCAGCAGCTTGTCATTGGGGACCTACAATGAGCAGTTCTTC

D: TRBD1
V: TRBV20-1
size: many
J: TRBJ2-7
CDR3: CSAPKGQGSYEQYF
DNA: TGCAGTGCGCCAAAAGGACAGGGGAGCTACGAGCAGTACTTC

D: TRBD1
V: TRBV5-1
size: many
J: TRBJ2-7
CDR3: CASSLVQGARDEQYF
DNA: TGCGCCAGCAGCTTGGTACAGGGGGCGCGTGACGAGCAGTACTTC

D: -
V: TRBV7-8
size: many
J: TRBJ2-1
CDR3: CASSLGNGQFF
DNA: TGTGCCAGCAGCCTTGGGAATGGGCAGTTCTTC

D: -
V: TRBV5-1
size: many
J: TRBJ2-7
CDR3: CASSFVTRDSDGQYF
DNA: TGTGCCAGCAGCTTTGTGACACGCGACTCGGACGGGCAGTACTTC

D: TRBD2
V: TRBV12-3/TRBV12-4
size: -
J: TRBJ2-1
CDR3: CASSYRTRNEQFF
DNA: TGTGCCAGCAGCTATCGGACTAGAAATGAGCAGTTCTTC

D: TRBD2
V: TRBV6-1
size: many
J: TRBJ2-5
CDR3: CASSQGLAGETQYF
DNA: TGTGCCAGCAGTCAGGGACTAGCGGGAGAGACCCAGTACTTC

D: -
V: TRBV28
size: many
J: TRBJ2-4
CDR3: CASSPPGVAKNIQYF
DNA: TGTGCCAGCAGTCCCCCAGGAGTAGCCAAAAACATTCAGTACTTC

D: -
V: TRBV28
size: -
J: TRBJ1-2
CDR3: CASMKSYGYTF
DNA: TGTGCCAGCATGAAATCTTATGGCTACACCTTC

D: -
V: TRBV28
size: many
J: TRBJ1-1
CDR3: CASSPRLNTEAFF
DNA: TGTGCCAGCAGCCCCAGGCTGAACACTGAAGCTTTCTTT

D: TRBD2
V: TRBV20-1
size: -
J: TRBJ2-1
CDR3: CSARDGTTHHNEQFF
DNA: TGCAGTGCTAGAGACGGGACTACCCACCACAATGAGCAGTTCTTC

D: -
V: TRBV28
size: many
J: TRBJ2-7
CDR3: CASSLSFPGQGSSYEQYF
DNA: TGTGCCAGCAGTTTATCTTTTCCCGGCCAGGGCAGCTCCTACGAGCAGTACTTC

D: TRBD1
V: TRBV12-3/TRBV12-4
size: -
J: TRBJ2-7
CDR3: CASSDDDRESSEQYF
DNA: TGTGCCAGCAGTGACGATGACAGGGAGTCAAGCGAGCAGTACTTC

D: -
V: TRBV5-1
size: many
J: TRBJ2-2
CDR3: CASSLVSDAGELFF
DNA: TGCGCCAGCAGCCTTGTCAGCGACGCCGGGGAGCTGTTTTTT

D: TRBD2
V: TRBV15
size: -
J: TRBJ2-4
CDR3: CATSRRTSGQNIQYF
DNA: TGTGCCACCAGCCGCAGGACTAGCGGGCAAAACATTCAGTACTTC

D: -
V: TRBV6-2/TRBV6-3
size: few
J: TRBJ2-2
CDR3: CASSYSMGTGELFF
DNA: TGTGCCAGCAGTTACTCGATGGGTACCGGGGAGCTGTTTTTT

D: -
V: TRBV5-1
size: -
J: TRBJ2-5
CDR3: CASSLAQRETQYF
DNA: TGCGCCAGCAGCTTGGCCCAGCGGGAGACCCAGTACTTC

D: -
V: TRBV5-1
size: many
J: TRBJ2-1
CDR3: CASRFGRESYNEQFF
DNA: TGCGCCAGCAGGTTTGGGCGGGAATCCTACAATGAGCAGTTCTTC

D: -
V: TRBV29-1
size: -
J: TRBJ2-5
CDR3: CSASEGFETQYF
DNA: TGCAGCGCCTCAGAGGGCTTCGAGACCCAGTACTTC

D: -
V: TRBV9
size: few
J: TRBJ2-5
CDR3: CASSQASGFWETQYF
DNA: TGTGCCAGCAGTCAAGCCAGCGGGTTTTGGGAGACCCAGTACTTC

D: -
V: TRBV29-1
size: -
J: TRBJ2-3
CDR3: CSVAFGLVSDTQYF
DNA: TGCAGCGTTGCGTTCGGGTTGGTGTCAGATACGCAGTATTTT

D: TRBD1
V: TRBV5-1
size: many
J: TRBJ2-1
CDR3: CASSDAGQGANEQFF
DNA: TGCGCCAGCAGTGACGCCGGACAGGGGGCTAATGAGCAGTTCTTC

D: -
V: TRBV12-3/TRBV12-4
size: many
J: TRBJ1-1
CDR3: CASSLVGRDEAFF
DNA: TGTGCCAGCAGTTTGGTAGGAAGGGATGAAGCTTTCTTT

D: -
V: TRBV5-1
size: many
J: TRBJ2-7
CDR3: CASSWMPGAPYEQYF
DNA: TGCGCCAGCAGCTGGATGCCCGGGGCCCCCTACGAGCAGTACTTC

D: -
V: TRBV27
size: -
J: TRBJ1-5
CDR3: CASSLNPRNQPQHF
DNA: TGTGCCAGCAGCCTAAACCCACGTAATCAGCCCCAGCATTTT